The T cell receptor (beta chain) under discussion was sequenced for a study of T cells and Merkel cell carcinoma outcomes. General study findings and limits: Reportedly, T-cell repertoire with density predicts Merkel cell carcinoma outcomes.

Using immunoSEQ multiplex PCR, the repertoire was profiled, and TCRdb retains in-frame clones only, with some absent. The sample lists roughly 14,000 clones; about nine tenths were seen once. This clone has only a few counts. No antigen is known for it. This CDR3 comprises 15 residues. From germline, CDR1 is MGHDK and CDR2 SYGVNS. Trimming pared 8 bases from V and 1 base from J, leaving 17 bases between. The sequenced material came from tumor tissue from Merkel cell carcinoma. This receptor was identified in a human donor with Merkel cell carcinoma. The rearrangement links TRBV25-1 to TRBJ1-1; D perhaps matches TRBD1 (6 bases). In DNA form, the CDR3 reads TGTGCCAGCCTACCATTGGGACATTCGAACACTGAAGCTTTCTTT. Protein product: CASLPLGHSNTEAFF.